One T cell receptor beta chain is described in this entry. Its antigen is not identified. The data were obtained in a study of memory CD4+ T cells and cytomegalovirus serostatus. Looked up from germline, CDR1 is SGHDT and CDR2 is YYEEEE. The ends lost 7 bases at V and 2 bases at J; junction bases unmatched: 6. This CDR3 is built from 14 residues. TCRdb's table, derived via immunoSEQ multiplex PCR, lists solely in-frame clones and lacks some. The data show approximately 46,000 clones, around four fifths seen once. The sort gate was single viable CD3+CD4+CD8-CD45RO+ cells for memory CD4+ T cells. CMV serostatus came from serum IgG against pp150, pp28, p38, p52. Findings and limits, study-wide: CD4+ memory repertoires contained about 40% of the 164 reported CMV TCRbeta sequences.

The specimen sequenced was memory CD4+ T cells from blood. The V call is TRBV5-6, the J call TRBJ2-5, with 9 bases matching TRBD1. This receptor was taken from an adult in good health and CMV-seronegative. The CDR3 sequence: CASSGQGTQETQYF. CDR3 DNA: TGTGCCAGCTCCGGACAGGGGACACAAGAGACCCAGTACTTC.